This T cell receptor (beta chain) was sequenced for a study of CD8 T cells in ankylosing spondylitis. Study-level points and caveats: Within matched ankylosing spondylitis synovial fluid, disease-linked clones were reportedly significantly enriched. Ankylosing spondylitis blood appeared to carry a characteristic TCR beta motif of fewer than 10 highly homologous variants.

A word on this clonotype: Its cognate antigen is unknown. Germline is not matched at one junction end, which may reflect a read error.

The V gene's germline CDR1 is SNHLY and CDR2 FYNNEI. The CDR3 loop spans 16 amino acids. MiXCR, run by TCRdb on the 5' RACE reads, gives a single entry per CDR3 protein. The sample comprises 200,000 to 300,000 distinct CDR3 sequences, over 9.5% of which are singletons, and 2.6% rests with the top ten. The chain combines TRBV2 with TRBJ1-1; 9 nucleotides agree with TRBD1. The sequence derives from a male donor with ankylosing spondylitis or in good health (not recorded which). Sequencing was carried out using blood, either unsorted or a sorted T cell fraction (not recorded which). CDR3 sequence: CASRGTGGQGRTAAFF. CDR3 nucleotides: TGTGCCAGCAGGGGTACTGGGGGACAGGGACGGACTGCAGCTTTCTTT. The full variable domain, its missing parts supplied by reference TRBV2 and TRBJ1-1, is EPEVTQTPSHQVTQMGQEVILRCVPISNHLYFYWYRQILGQKVEFLVSFYNNEISEKSEIFDDQFSVERPDGSNFTLKIRSTKLEDSAMYFCASRGTGGQGRTAAFFGQGTRLTVV.